Listed below are T cell receptor beta chains from one sample, sequenced in a study of T-cell memory formation after mild COVID-19. TCRdb recomputed calls from the 5' RACE reads with MiXCR, one row per CDR3 protein. The table lists roughly 560,000 distinct CDR3 sequences, roughly 22% of them singletons. Material: PBMCs or a T cell subset sorted from them (not recorded which). All receptors come from an adult woman who had mild COVID-19 (a few samples of this study predate the infection). Cell type and time point are not known. The CDR3 runs from the conserved cysteine through the conserved F or W. The D gene is left open where the match is weak. Clone size appears in some rows only: once, few, many, or a class for an expanded clone.

V	D	J	size	CDR3	DNA
TRBV2	TRBD2	TRBJ2-3	.	CASNQLADTDTQYF	TGTGCCAGCAATCAACTAGCGGACACAGATACGCAGTATTTT
TRBV7-2	.	TRBJ2-3	.	CASSLDGFTDTQYF	TGTGCCAGCAGCTTAGACGGATTCACAGATACGCAGTATTTT
TRBV7-2	.	TRBJ2-3	.	CASSPEGRQDTDTQYF	TGTGCCAGCAGCCCAGAGGGGCGGCAAGACACAGATACGCAGTATTTT
TRBV29-1	.	TRBJ2-1	many	CSVEGTGQLDNEQFF	TGCAGCGTTGAGGGTACAGGCCAGTTGGACAATGAGCAGTTCTTC
TRBV20-1	TRBD1	TRBJ1-2	few	CSASETGGFGYTF	TGCAGTGCTTCAGAGACAGGGGGCTTTGGCTACACCTTC
TRBV7-3	TRBD1	TRBJ2-3	.	CASSRQGLSTDTQYF	TGTGCCAGCAGCAGACAGGGCCTTAGCACAGATACGCAGTATTTT
TRBV2	.	TRBJ1-1	few	CASSVVRRTSTEAFF	TGTGCCAGCAGTGTTGTCAGGAGGACAAGCACTGAAGCTTTCTTT
TRBV20-1	.	TRBJ2-5	few	CSAPWVGTQYF	TGCAGTGCTCCCTGGGTAGGGACCCAGTACTTC
TRBV7-2	TRBD2	TRBJ2-7	many	CASSSRTSGSSYEQYF	TGTGCCAGCAGCTCACGGACTAGCGGTAGCTCCTACGAGCAGTACTTC
TRBV11-2	TRBD2	TRBJ2-3	few	CASSLVGLAGADTQYF	TGTGCCAGCAGCTTAGTTGGACTAGCGGGAGCAGATACGCAGTATTTT
TRBV5-1	TRBD2	TRBJ2-5	many	CASSFMGLQETQYF	TGCGCCAGCAGCTTCATGGGACTACAAGAGACCCAGTACTTC
TRBV5-1	TRBD2	TRBJ2-7	few	CASSPLLAGGGDQQYF	TGCGCCAGCAGCCCCCTTCTAGCGGGAGGGGGGGATCAGCAGTACTTC
TRBV12-3/TRBV12-4	TRBD2	TRBJ2-2	.	CASSREGTTGNTGELFF	TGTGCCAGCAGTCGGGAGGGGACGACAGGCAACACCGGGGAGCTGTTTTTT
TRBV27	.	TRBJ1-2	.	CASSLESQGGYGYTF	TGTGCCAGCAGTTTGGAGTCCCAGGGAGGGTATGGCTACACCTTC
TRBV12-3/TRBV12-4	.	TRBJ2-1	.	CASSLSGNGAMSQFF	TGTGCCAGCAGTTTGAGTGGGAACGGGGCAATGTCGCAGTTCTTC
TRBV7-9	TRBD1	TRBJ2-3	many	CASSPRGPDTQYF	TGTGCCAGCAGCCCCAGGGGGCCAGATACGCAGTATTTT
TRBV20-1	TRBD2	TRBJ2-7	once	CSARDPGGSGGLYEQYF	TGCAGTGCTAGAGACCCCGGAGGTAGCGGGGGGTTATACGAGCAGTACTTC
TRBV29-1	TRBD1	TRBJ1-2	few	CSGVTGEGSDYGYTF	TGCAGCGGCGTGACAGGGGAGGGAAGTGACTATGGCTACACCTTC
TRBV20-1	.	TRBJ2-4	few	CSARKTASIQYF	TGCAGTGCTAGAAAAACGGCCTCCATTCAGTACTTC
TRBV7-9	.	TRBJ1-4	.	CASSRLAGVSNEKLFF	TGTGCCAGCTCCCGACTAGCGGGGGTTTCTAATGAAAAACTGTTTTTT
TRBV7-9	.	TRBJ2-5	.	CASGYAETTHSRETQYF	TGTGCCAGCGGCTACGCCGAGACTACCCACTCTCGAGAGACCCAGTACTTC
TRBV6-1	.	TRBJ1-4	.	CASRAEGATNEKLFF	TGTGCCAGCAGGGCGGAGGGAGCAACTAATGAAAAACTGTTTTTT
TRBV12-3/TRBV12-4	.	TRBJ2-1	.	CASSRVDYNEQFF	TGTGCCAGCAGTCGGGTCGACTACAATGAGCAGTTCTTC
TRBV3-1	TRBD2	TRBJ2-3	few	CASSQVLGLVADTQYF	TGTGCCAGCAGCCAAGTCCTGGGACTAGTGGCAGATACGCAGTATTTT
TRBV19	TRBD2	TRBJ2-7	few	CASSISSGESYEQYF	TGTGCCAGTAGTATTTCTAGCGGGGAGAGCTACGAGCAGTACTTC
TRBV7-9	.	TRBJ2-2	.	CASSFRGEWTGELFF	TGTGCCAGCAGCTTCCGGGGAGAGTGGACCGGGGAGCTGTTTTTT
TRBV30	TRBD1	TRBJ2-5	few	CAWSPGTGFQETQYF	TGTGCCTGGAGCCCCGGGACAGGGTTCCAAGAGACCCAGTACTTC
TRBV6-1	.	TRBJ1-1	few	CASSGRNTEAFF	TGTGCCAGCAGTGGCAGAAACACTGAAGCTTTCTTT
TRBV2	TRBD1	TRBJ2-3	.	CATTGGTGGRTDTQYF	TGTGCCACCACGGGGGGGACAGGGGGAAGGACAGATACGCAGTATTTT
TRBV29-1	TRBD1	TRBJ2-7	.	CSAGQDFYEQYF	TGCAGCGCGGGACAGGACTTCTACGAGCAGTACTTC
TRBV4-2	.	TRBJ1-2	few	CASSQQRTVTYGYTF	TGTGCCAGCAGCCAACAACGGACAGTAACATATGGCTACACCTTC
TRBV6-5	.	TRBJ2-6	.	CASSYSEGSFSGANVLTF	TGTGCCAGCAGTTACTCTGAGGGGTCATTCTCTGGGGCCAACGTCCTGACTTTC
TRBV11-2	.	TRBJ2-2	few	CASSPRSGTNTGELFF	TGTGCCAGCAGCCCTAGGAGTGGTACGAACACCGGGGAGCTGTTTTTT
TRBV14	.	TRBJ2-5	.	CASSQEPWANQETQYF	TGTGCCAGCAGCCAAGAACCCTGGGCTAACCAAGAGACCCAGTACTTC
TRBV3-1	.	TRBJ2-7	few	CASSQDGVYEQYF	TGTGCCAGCAGCCAGGACGGCGTCTACGAGCAGTACTTC
TRBV12-3/TRBV12-4	.	TRBJ2-7	many	CASSLGGGFKDEQYF	TGTGCCAGCAGTTTGGGGGGTGGCTTTAAGGACGAGCAGTACTTC
TRBV20-1	TRBD1	TRBJ2-1	few	CSASRRTGNNEQFF	TGCAGTGCTAGCAGACGGACAGGGAACAATGAGCAGTTCTTC
TRBV11-3	.	TRBJ1-6	few	CASSPGHHLSGSPLHF	TGTGCCAGCAGCCCGGGACACCACCTTTCGGGGTCACCCCTCCACTTT